This entry describes one T cell receptor (beta chain). Its antigen is not known. CDR3 length: 13 residues. Germline V gene lookup returns CDR1 SNHLY and CDR2 FYNNEI. V lost 3 bases and J lost 8, with 12 bases in between. The sample is drawn from a study of T-cell memory formation after mild COVID-19. Study results and limitations: The finding that pre-infection memory included some responding clones suggested that cross-reactive memory joined. While clones contracting from day 15 to 85 were balanced between CD4 and CD8, later expanders leaned CD4+.

TCRdb re-called the 5' RACE reads with MiXCR, one entry per CDR3 protein. Found here are about 180,000 distinct CDR3 sequences, roughly 20% of them singletons; the top ten hold 3% to 4%. The specimen sequenced was PBMCs or a T cell subset sorted from them (not recorded which). The chain combines TRBV2 with TRBJ2-3; D is perhaps TRBD1 (6 bases). The TCR comes from a man younger than 35 who had mild COVID-19 (a few samples of this study predate the infection). Cell type and time point are not known. The DNA for the CDR3 is TGTGCCAGCAGTGATGGGGTACAGGGTACGCAGTATTTT. Translating it yields CASSDGVQGTQYF.